These T cell receptor beta chains were read from a single sample in a study of blood T cell repertoires in COVID-19. The data were produced by immunoSEQ multiplex PCR, yet TCRdb's version contains in-frame clones alone and is incomplete. Of around 330,000 clones listed, about 85% are singletons. Sequences were obtained from PBMCs or T cells enriched from blood (not recorded which). The receptors come from a woman in her 30s who had been exposed to COVID-19. Both conserved end residues are part of each CDR3. D genes are given only for firm matches. Clone size is given for some rows only: seen once, a few or many times, or a class if the clone is expanded.

v_gene: TRBV11-2; d_gene: -; abundance: -; j_gene: TRBJ2-3; CDR3nt: TGTGCCAGCAGGGGTAACTGGAGGGACGGCACAGATACGCAGTATTTT; CDR3aa: CASRGNWRDGTDTQYF
v_gene: TRBV10-2; d_gene: TRBD1; abundance: -; j_gene: TRBJ2-3; CDR3nt: TGCGCCAGCAAAGGGACAGGGCCCACCACAGATACGCAGTATTTT; CDR3aa: CASKGTGPTTDTQYF
v_gene: TRBV15; d_gene: TRBD1; abundance: -; j_gene: TRBJ2-3; CDR3nt: TGTGCCACCAGCAGAGATTCAGGGGGCATCAATACGCAGTATTTT; CDR3aa: CATSRDSGGINTQYF
v_gene: TRBV28; d_gene: -; abundance: -; j_gene: TRBJ2-7; CDR3nt: TGTGCCAGCAGTTTAGGCAGAACCTACGAGCAGTACTTC; CDR3aa: CASSLGRTYEQYF
v_gene: TRBV5-1; d_gene: -; abundance: -; j_gene: TRBJ1-5; CDR3nt: TGCGCCAGCAGCTTGTCTCCAACAGATCAGCCCCAGCATTTT; CDR3aa: CASSLSPTDQPQHF
v_gene: TRBV5-1; d_gene: TRBD1; abundance: -; j_gene: TRBJ2-5; CDR3nt: TGCGCCAGCAGCTTCACAGGGGGCAGAGAGACCCAGTACTTC; CDR3aa: CASSFTGGRETQYF
v_gene: TRBV28; d_gene: -; abundance: -; j_gene: TRBJ1-1; CDR3nt: TGTGCCAGCATCCTGCCCGGGGTCGGGCCTTTCTTT; CDR3aa: CASILPGVGPFF
v_gene: TRBV7-9; d_gene: -; abundance: -; j_gene: TRBJ1-4; CDR3nt: TGTGCCAGCAGCCCTGAACGGTACGCAACTAATGAAAAACTGTTTTTT; CDR3aa: CASSPERYATNEKLFF
v_gene: TRBV7-9; d_gene: -; abundance: -; j_gene: TRBJ1-2; CDR3nt: TGTGCCAGCAGCTTACACGTTACAGGGTCTGGCTACACCTTC; CDR3aa: CASSLHVTGSGYTF
v_gene: TRBV30; d_gene: -; abundance: once; j_gene: TRBJ1-1; CDR3nt: TGTGCCTGGAGTGTACTTGGAGCTGAAGCTTTCTTT; CDR3aa: CAWSVLGAEAFF
v_gene: TRBV14; d_gene: -; abundance: -; j_gene: TRBJ1-2; CDR3nt: TGTGCCAGCAGCGAAATCGACCCCTCAAAGCTAGATGGCTACACCTTC; CDR3aa: CASSEIDPSKLDGYTF
v_gene: TRBV6-5; d_gene: TRBD1; abundance: -; j_gene: TRBJ1-1; CDR3nt: TGTGCCAGCAGAACGGACAGGGGGAGCACTGAAGCTTTCTTT; CDR3aa: CASRTDRGSTEAFF
v_gene: TRBV28; d_gene: TRBD2; abundance: -; j_gene: TRBJ2-1; CDR3nt: TGTGCCAGCAGTTCCCGGACTAGCGGGAGTCATGAGCAGTTCTTC; CDR3aa: CASSSRTSGSHEQFF
v_gene: TRBV28; d_gene: -; abundance: -; j_gene: TRBJ2-1; CDR3nt: TGTGCCAGCAAACCAGGTGGCCCCTACAATGAGCAGTTCTTC; CDR3aa: CASKPGGPYNEQFF